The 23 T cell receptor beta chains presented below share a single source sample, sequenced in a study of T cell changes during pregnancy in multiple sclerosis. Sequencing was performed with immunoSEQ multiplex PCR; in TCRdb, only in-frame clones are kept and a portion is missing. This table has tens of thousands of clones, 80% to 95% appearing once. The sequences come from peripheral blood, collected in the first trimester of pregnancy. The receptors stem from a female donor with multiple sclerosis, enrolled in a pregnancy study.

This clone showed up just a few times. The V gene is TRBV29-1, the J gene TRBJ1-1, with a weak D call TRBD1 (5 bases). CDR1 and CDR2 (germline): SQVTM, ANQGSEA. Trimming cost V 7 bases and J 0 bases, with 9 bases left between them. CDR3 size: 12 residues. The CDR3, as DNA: TGCAGCGCCCTCAGGGTGAACACTGAAGCTTTCTTT. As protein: CSALRVNTEAFF.

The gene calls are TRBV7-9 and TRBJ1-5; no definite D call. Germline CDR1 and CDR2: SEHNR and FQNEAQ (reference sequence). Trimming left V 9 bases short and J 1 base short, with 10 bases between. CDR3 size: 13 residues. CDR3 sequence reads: CASGGLSNQPQHF. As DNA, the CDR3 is TGTGCCAGTGGCGGATTAAGCAATCAGCCCCAGCATTTT.

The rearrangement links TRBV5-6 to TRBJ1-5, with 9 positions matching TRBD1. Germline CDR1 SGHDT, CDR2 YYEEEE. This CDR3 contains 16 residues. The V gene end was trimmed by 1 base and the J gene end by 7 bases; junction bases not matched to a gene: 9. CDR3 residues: CASSLNVGQGYQPQHF. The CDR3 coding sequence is TGTGCCAGCAGCTTGAACGTGGGACAGGGATACCAGCCCCAGCATTTT.

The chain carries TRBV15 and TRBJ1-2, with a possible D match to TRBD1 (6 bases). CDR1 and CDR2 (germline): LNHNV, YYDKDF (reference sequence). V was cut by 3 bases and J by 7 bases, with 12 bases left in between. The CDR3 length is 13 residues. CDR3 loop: CATSRGAGGGYTF. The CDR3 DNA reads TGTGCCACCAGCAGGGGGGCCGGCGGTGGCTACACCTTC.

The CDR3 spells CASRLPLANQPQHF. The CDR3 DNA is TGTGCCAGCAGGTTGCCCTTAGCGAATCAGCCCCAGCATTTT. The rearrangement joins TRBV2 to TRBJ1-5; no clear D gene. The germline CDR1 and CDR2 sequences are SNHLY and FYNNEI. CDR3 length: 14 amino acids. The V end was cut by 6 bases, the J end by 4 bases, with 13 bases between. Drawing the rest from reference TRBV2 and TRBJ1-5, the complete variable domain is EPEVTQTPSHQVTQMGQEVILRCVPISNHLYFYWYRQILGQKVEFLVSFYNNEISEKSEIFDDQFSVERPDGSNFTLKIRSTKLEDSAMYFCASRLPLANQPQHFGDGTRLSIL.

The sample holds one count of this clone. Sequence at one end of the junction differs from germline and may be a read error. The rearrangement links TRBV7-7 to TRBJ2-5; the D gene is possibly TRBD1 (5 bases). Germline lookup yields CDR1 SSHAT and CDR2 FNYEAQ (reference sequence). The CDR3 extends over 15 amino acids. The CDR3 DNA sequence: TGTGCTAGCAGCCAAAATGGGGCGACTGGAGAGACCCAGTACTTC. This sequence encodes CASSQNGATGETQYF.

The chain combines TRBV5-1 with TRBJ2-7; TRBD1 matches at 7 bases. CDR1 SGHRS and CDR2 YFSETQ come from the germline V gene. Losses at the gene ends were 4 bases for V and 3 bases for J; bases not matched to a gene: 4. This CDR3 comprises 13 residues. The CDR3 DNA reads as TGCGCCAGCAGCAGGGGACAGAACTACGAGCAGTACTTC. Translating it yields CASSRGQNYEQYF.

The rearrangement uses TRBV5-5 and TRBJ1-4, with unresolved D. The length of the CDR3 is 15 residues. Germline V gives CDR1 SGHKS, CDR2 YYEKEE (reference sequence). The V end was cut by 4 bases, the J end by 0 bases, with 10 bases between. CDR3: CASSQYTTTNEKLFF. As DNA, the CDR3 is TGTGCCAGCAGCCAATACACGACAACTAATGAAAAACTGTTTTTT.

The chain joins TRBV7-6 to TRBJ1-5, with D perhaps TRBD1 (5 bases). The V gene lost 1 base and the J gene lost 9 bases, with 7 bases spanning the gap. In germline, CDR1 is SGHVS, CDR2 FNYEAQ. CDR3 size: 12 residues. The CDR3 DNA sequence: TGTGCCAGCAGCTTAGACGGGGGGCCCCAGCATTTT. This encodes CASSLDGGPQHF.

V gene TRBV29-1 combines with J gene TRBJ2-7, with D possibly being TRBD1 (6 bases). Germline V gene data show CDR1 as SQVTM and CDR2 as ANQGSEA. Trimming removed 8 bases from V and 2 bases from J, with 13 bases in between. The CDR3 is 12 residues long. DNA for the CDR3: TGCAGCATAAAGACAGGCCCCTACGAGCAGTACTTC. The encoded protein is CSIKTGPYEQYF.

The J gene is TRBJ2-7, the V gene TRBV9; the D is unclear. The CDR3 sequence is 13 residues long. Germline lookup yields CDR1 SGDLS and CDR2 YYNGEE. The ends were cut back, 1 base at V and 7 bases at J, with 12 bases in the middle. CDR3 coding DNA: TGTGCCAGCAGCGTATTGGAGCTTGGGGAGCAGTACTTC. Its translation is CASSVLELGEQYF.

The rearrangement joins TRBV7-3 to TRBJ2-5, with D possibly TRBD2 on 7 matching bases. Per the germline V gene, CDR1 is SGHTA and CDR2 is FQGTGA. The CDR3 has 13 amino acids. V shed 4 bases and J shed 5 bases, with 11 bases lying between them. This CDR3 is CASSSGGWETQYF. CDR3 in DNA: TGTGCCAGCAGCTCGGGGGGCTGGGAGACCCAGTACTTC.

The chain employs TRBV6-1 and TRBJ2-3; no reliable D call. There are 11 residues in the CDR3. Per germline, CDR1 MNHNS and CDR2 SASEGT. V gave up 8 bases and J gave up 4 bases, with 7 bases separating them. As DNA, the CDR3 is TGTGCCAGCCTTCGGGCAGATACGCAGTATTTT. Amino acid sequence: CASLRADTQYF.

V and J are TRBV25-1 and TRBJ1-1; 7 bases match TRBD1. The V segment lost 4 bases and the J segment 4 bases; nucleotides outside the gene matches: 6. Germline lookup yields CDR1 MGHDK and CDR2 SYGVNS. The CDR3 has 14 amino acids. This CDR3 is CASSAVGTATEAFF. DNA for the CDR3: TGTGCCAGCAGTGCCGTCGGGACAGCCACTGAAGCTTTCTTT. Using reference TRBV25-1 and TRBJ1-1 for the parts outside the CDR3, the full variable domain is EADIYQTPRYLVIGTGKKITLECSQTMGHDKMYWYQQDPGMELHLIHYSYGVNSTEKGDLSSESTVSRIRTEHFPLTLESARPSHTSQYLCASSAVGTATEAFFGQGTRLTVV.

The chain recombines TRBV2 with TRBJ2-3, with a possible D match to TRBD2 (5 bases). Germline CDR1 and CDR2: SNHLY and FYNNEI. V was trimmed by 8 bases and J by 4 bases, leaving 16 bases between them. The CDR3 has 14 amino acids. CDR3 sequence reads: CASGEMREADTQYF. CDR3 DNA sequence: TGTGCCAGCGGGGAGATGAGGGAAGCAGATACGCAGTATTTT.

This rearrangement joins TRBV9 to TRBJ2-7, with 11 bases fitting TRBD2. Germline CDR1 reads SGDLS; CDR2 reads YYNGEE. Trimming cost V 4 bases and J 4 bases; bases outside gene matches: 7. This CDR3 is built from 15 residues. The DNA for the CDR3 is TGTGCCAGCAGCCTCGGGCTAGCGGGGGGTTACGAGCAGTACTTC. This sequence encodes CASSLGLAGGYEQYF. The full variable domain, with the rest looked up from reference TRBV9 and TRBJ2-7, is DSGVTQTPKHLITATGQRVTLRCSPRSGDLSVYWYQQSLDQGLQFLIQYYNGEERAKGNILERFSAQQFPDLHSELNLSSLELGDSALYFCASSLGLAGGYEQYFGPGTRLTVT.

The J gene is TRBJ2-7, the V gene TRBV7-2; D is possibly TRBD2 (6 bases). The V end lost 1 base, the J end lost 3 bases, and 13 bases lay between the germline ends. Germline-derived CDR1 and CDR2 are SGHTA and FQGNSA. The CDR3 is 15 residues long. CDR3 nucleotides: TGTGCCAGCAGCTTAGATAGCGGAAGGATCTACGAGCAGTACTTC. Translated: CASSLDSGRIYEQYF.

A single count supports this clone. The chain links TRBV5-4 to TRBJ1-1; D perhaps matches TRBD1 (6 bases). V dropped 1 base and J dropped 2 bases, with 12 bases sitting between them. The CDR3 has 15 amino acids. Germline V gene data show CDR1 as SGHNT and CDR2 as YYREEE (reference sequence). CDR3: CASSLNRDRNTEAFF. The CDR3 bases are TGTGCCAGCAGCTTGAACAGGGATAGAAACACTGAAGCTTTCTTT.

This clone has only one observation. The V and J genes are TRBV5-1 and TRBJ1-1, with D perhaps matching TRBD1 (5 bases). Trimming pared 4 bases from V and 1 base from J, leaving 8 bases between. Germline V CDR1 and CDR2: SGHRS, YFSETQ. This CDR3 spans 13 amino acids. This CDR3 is CASSQQENTEAFF. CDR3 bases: TGCGCCAGCAGCCAACAGGAGAACACTGAAGCTTTCTTT.

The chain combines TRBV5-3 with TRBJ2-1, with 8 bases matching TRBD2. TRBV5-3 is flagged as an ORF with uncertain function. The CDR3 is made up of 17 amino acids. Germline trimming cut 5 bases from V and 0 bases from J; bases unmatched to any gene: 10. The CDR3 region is CARSQTSGLSSYNEQFF. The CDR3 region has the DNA TGTGCCAGAAGTCAAACTAGCGGCCTAAGCTCCTACAATGAGCAGTTCTTC.

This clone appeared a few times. This CDR3 is CASSFASGATDTQYF. CDR3 in DNA: TGTGCCAGCAGCTTTGCTAGCGGGGCCACAGATACGCAGTATTTT. The V gene is TRBV7-8, the J gene TRBJ2-3, with 9 bases lining up with TRBD2. The CDR3 consists of 15 residues. In germline, CDR1 is SGHVS, CDR2 FQNEAQ. Trimming cost V 3 bases and J 2 bases; bases outside gene matches: 3. The variable domain in full, with the rest retrieved from reference TRBV7-8 and TRBJ2-3, is GAGVSQSPRYKVAKRGQDVALRCDPISGHVSLFWYQQALGQGPEFLTYFQNEAQLDKSGLPSDRFFAERPEGSVSTLKIQRTQQEDSAVYLCASSFASGATDTQYFGPGTRLTVL.

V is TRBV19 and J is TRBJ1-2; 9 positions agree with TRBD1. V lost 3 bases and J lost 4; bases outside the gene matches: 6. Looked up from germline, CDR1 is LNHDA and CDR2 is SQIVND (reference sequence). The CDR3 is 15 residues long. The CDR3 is CASSIPGTGTYGYTF. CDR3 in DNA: TGTGCCAGTAGTATCCCAGGGACAGGGACCTATGGCTACACCTTC. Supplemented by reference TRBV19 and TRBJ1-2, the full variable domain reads DGGITQSPKYLFRKEGQNVTLSCEQNLNHDAMYWYRQDPGQGLRLIYYSQIVNDFQKGDIAEGYSVSREKKESFPLTVTSAQKNPTAFYLCASSIPGTGTYGYTFGSGTRLTVV.

The CDR3 here is CASSPATGGLRDTQYF. CDR3 bases: TGTGCCAGCAGCCCGGCTACAGGGGGCCTTAGAGATACGCAGTATTTT. This chain links TRBV5-4 with TRBJ2-3; 9 bases are a match to TRBD1. V was clipped by 4 bases and J by 5 bases; unmatched bases: 11. The CDR3 spans 16 residues. Germline V lookup: CDR1 SGHNT, CDR2 YYREEE (reference sequence). Drawing the rest from reference TRBV5-4 and TRBJ2-3, the complete variable domain is ETGVTQSPTHLIKTRGQQVTLRCSSQSGHNTVSWYQQALGQGPQFIFQYYREEENGRGNFPPRFSGLQFPNYSSELNVNALELDDSALYLCASSPATGGLRDTQYFGPGTRLTVL.